This passage covers 7 T cell receptor beta chains from one sample sequenced in a study of T cell changes during pregnancy in multiple sclerosis. The table came from immunoSEQ multiplex PCR; TCRdb's copy has only in-frame clones and leaves some out. The sample includes about 15,000 clones, around 85% of them seen just once. Sequenced material: CD8+ T cells from peripheral blood mononuclear cells, taken in the first trimester of pregnancy. These receptors all come from a female donor with multiple sclerosis, enrolled in a pregnancy study.

The chain employs TRBV5-5 and TRBJ1-2; TRBD1 agrees at 9 bases. The CDR3 totals 16 residues. The germline gives CDR1 SGHKS, CDR2 YYEKEE (reference sequence). Trimming took 1 base from V and 8 from J; bases not matched to a gene: 12. This CDR3 is CASSLYERYRGLGYTF. The CDR3 DNA sequence: TGTGCCAGCAGCTTGTACGAAAGGTACAGGGGGCTCGGCTACACCTTC.

This clone appeared once. The chain is built from TRBV10-3 and TRBJ2-7; TRBD1 matches at 8 bases. CDR3 length equals 11 residues. Per germline, CDR1 ENHRY and CDR2 SYGVKD. V trimming: 8 bases; J trimming: 6 bases; junction bases outside the gene matches: 3. The CDR3 DNA reads as TGTGCCATCCAGGGGGCAAGCGAGCAGTACTTC. It specifies CAIQGASEQYF.

This clone has only a few counts. V usage is TRBV30 and J usage is TRBJ2-5, with 7 nucleotides matching TRBD2. V dropped 3 bases and J dropped 2; count of bases not matched to a gene: 6. Germline CDR1 GTSNPN, CDR2 SVGIG (reference sequence). The CDR3 totals 14 residues. The CDR3 loop is CAWRGLADQETQYF. In DNA form, the CDR3 reads TGTGCCTGGAGAGGCCTAGCGGATCAAGAGACCCAGTACTTC.

The J gene is TRBJ1-2, the V gene TRBV27, with TRBD1 identical over 8 bases. Per the germline V gene, CDR1 is MNHEY and CDR2 is SMNVEV (reference sequence). CDR3 size: 16 residues. V was clipped by 5 bases and J by 0 bases; unmatched bases: 8. The CDR3 DNA is TGTGCCAGCAGTCAAAGACAGGGGTTAGCTAACTATGGCTACACCTTC. Encoded protein: CASSQRQGLANYGYTF.

This clone was detected only a few times. The CDR3 sequence is CASSERGGLKLSYEQYF. Written as DNA, the CDR3 is TGTGCCAGCAGTGAGCGCGGGGGGCTCAAGCTATCCTACGAGCAGTACTTC. The rearrangement joins TRBV2 to TRBJ2-7; 8 bases map to TRBD2. The CDR3 length is 17 residues. The V and J ends lost 3 bases and 1 base, in that order; junction bases with no gene match: 11. The V gene's germline CDR1 is SNHLY and CDR2 FYNNEI.

V is TRBV29-1 and J is TRBJ2-7; D is perhaps TRBD2 (7 bases). The CDR3 extends over 15 amino acids. Germline CDR1 SQVTM, CDR2 ANQGSEA. Trimming removed 7 bases at V and 0 bases at J, with 19 bases between. CDR3 region: CSALGGGGSSYEQYF. In DNA, the CDR3 is TGCAGCGCCCTCGGTGGGGGGGGCTCCTCCTACGAGCAGTACTTC.

The V gene is TRBV7-9, the J gene TRBJ1-2; tentative D call: TRBD1 (5 bases). The germline gives CDR1 SEHNR, CDR2 FQNEAQ (reference sequence). This CDR3 comprises 15 residues. Trimming removed 1 base from V and 2 bases from J, with 11 bases in between. CDR3 amino acids: CASSLGGLYNYGYTF. DNA for the CDR3: TGTGCCAGCAGCTTAGGGGGCCTTTACAACTATGGCTACACCTTC.